The source of this T cell receptor (beta chain) is a study of cytomegalovirus exposure and HLA in healthy donors (TCRdb year 2017). Background on the whole study: According to an earlier analysis of 550 to 750 of the donors, 150 million to 200 million T cells yielded 120 million or so unique TCR beta sequences and 276 Gb of sequence data. An early release covering roughly 580 HLA-typed donors comprised 250 to 350 gigabases of sequencing data and tens of millions of unique TCR sequences. Of the 398 genotyped donors, 65% to 90% were placed in the genetic ancestry cluster associated with self-reported Caucasian donors. The aim of the study was to test whether cataloging public T cell receptors could identify signatures of past pathogen exposure. Using immunosequencing, the study profiled T cell repertoires from about 650 subjects and related those repertoires to cytomegalovirus serostatus. A separate validation cohort of 100 to 150 different subjects was used in addition to the approximately 700-subject first cohort. To predict cytomegalovirus infection status, the study combined high-throughput TCR immunosequencing, statistical association of individual TCRs with disease status, and machine learning. A later analysis re-analyzed previously published TCR beta repertoires from roughly 630 donors and added high-resolution HLA genotyping to study TCR occurrence patterns. The later analysis used no new phenotypic data to find candidate immune exposures, relying instead on TCR beta sequences and their occurrence across donors. In an earlier analysis of roughly 580 of the donors, high-throughput TCR beta sequencing was used to judge whether each TCR beta V gene segment behaved as functional or pseudogenic. Alongside the repertoire data, information on donor age, sex, ethnicity and CMV serostatus was compiled. A later genetic analysis took genome-wide SNP genotypes for about 55% of the roughly 670 donors and used that subset as a discovery cohort. All discovery cohort repertoires had been generated using a single sequencing platform. HLA typing included class I and class II loci at four-digit resolution. The number of donors typed differed by locus, with about 629-630 for A, B, C, DRB1 and DQB1, approximately 500 for DQA1, 600 to 610 for DPA1, and under 490 for DPB1. Roughly 5 DR-DQ haplotypes were treated as single units for association and clustering because of strong linkage in the cohort. Among a few hundred genotyped donors of the cohort, an average of 235,054 unique TCR beta nucleotide sequences were sequenced per donor, roughly a sixth of them non-productive.

The paper as a whole reports these results and caveats: Assigning TCR associations to individual alleles was difficult when HLA alleles, especially DR and DQ, strongly co-occurred. Several of the top co-occurrence clusters appeared to be linked to parvovirus B19, influenza, CMV and Epstein-Barr virus, according to a later analysis. It was suggested by the authors that the approach could potentially be generalized to other disease states and immunological phenotypes. This cohort had only TCR beta chains sequenced, and the lack of alpha or paired-chain data limited which features could be detected. V-gene and J-gene trimming of TCR beta chains was associated with a missense DCLRE1C variant in a later genetic analysis, and the association was replicated in an independent cohort. Compared with the roughly 720-donor mean, donors in an Asian-associated ancestry cluster had fewer N-insertions in productive TCRs, according to a later genetic analysis. CMV serostatus was the only immune exposure information available for the cohort. A later analysis associated about 17,000 TCR beta sequences with specific HLA alleles at a false discovery rate of 0.05. The sequencing pipeline was judged likely to have produced a cluster of highly shared sequence variants as a technical artifact. Cytomegalovirus status was reported to be diagnosed by the classifier with high specificity and sensitivity in both the original and validation cohorts. An earlier analysis of 587 of the donors showed that most TCR beta V segments appeared in productive rearrangements either about 87% or about 30% of the time, which broadly matched IMGT annotations. A later analysis found that HLA-associated TCR beta chains were more clonally expanded and had lower generation probabilities than equally common non-associated chains. In a later analysis, TCR association rates were found to vary across HLA loci, with the most associated TCRs seen for DRB1 alleles and the fewest for HLA-C alleles. Because some donors lacked HLA typing at each locus, the association tests relied only on the typed subset. The earlier analysis of about 600 of the donors excluded some 15 rarely observed V segments, including chromosome 9 orphons, because counts were too low. Because the 87-base-pair reads could not distinguish some IMGT-functional V segments, including TRBV6-2 and TRBV6-3, those segments were excluded. A total of fewer than 200 TCR beta chains were listed by the study as associated with cytomegalovirus. Across donors, most TCR sequences were observed very rarely, whereas some public TCRs were present in many individuals. A further reported finding was that TCR beta sequences accurately predicted the HLA-A and HLA-B alleles for most subjects in the first cohort. In a later analysis, most CMV-associated TCR beta chains were found to appear HLA-restricted, with HLA associations seemingly driven largely by CMV exposure. Linkage disequilibrium might explain the correlated functional status among segregating V segments, but an unknown experimental factor could not be excluded. Roughly uniform sequencing depth across donors was assumed in presence/absence analyses, although this assumption may not hold. In vitro tests confirmed that a few of the cytomegalovirus-associated TCR beta chains recognize cytomegalovirus antigens.

The library was prepared using the immunoSEQ multiplex PCR assay. For the multiplex PCR, a mixture combining 60 forward primers for TCR Vbeta segments and 13 reverse primers for TCR Jbeta segments was used. Amplification of the CDR3 region of rearranged TCR beta genes was performed with a multiplex PCR assay on genomic DNA. On the Illumina HiSeq System, the amplified TCR beta libraries were sequenced as 87-base-pair reads. Regarding the original processing steps: A later analysis tallied around 80 million unique TCR beta chains across the 660 or so repertoires, and approximately 12 million of those chains were shared by two or more donors. A nearest-neighbor algorithm error-corrected the raw reads and collapsed the reads into unique sequences, merging closely related sequences to remove PCR and sequencing errors. To assign V, D and J gene segments, CDR3 sequences were aligned to IMGT reference sequences. For a sequence to be retained, a match of at least six nucleotides was required to both a V gene segment and a J gene segment. Rearrangements were called productive when the CDR3 lacked stop codons and stayed in frame with V and J; all others were non-productive. CDR3 was defined by IMGT convention, running from the second conserved V-encoded cysteine to the conserved J-encoded phenylalanine. Sequences without an unambiguous match to a single V gene segment were excluded from the earlier analysis of over 500 of the donors. An earlier analysis of roughly 590 of the donors called V segments functional above 56.7% productive rearrangements and segregating when the between-donor standard deviation exceeded 5%. A statistical classification framework was built to diagnose cytomegalovirus status from the catalog of TCR beta chain sequences. In a later analysis, TCR nucleotide sequences were compared against IMGT/GENE-DB human TR gene sequences so that V and J genes could be assigned. A later analysis assigned CDR3 sequences and most-parsimonious VDJ recombination scenarios with the TCRdist pipeline. In a later analysis, each TCR beta chain was defined by its CDR3 amino acid sequence together with its V-gene family, and reads without a unique V-gene family were excluded. In a later analysis, several hundred highly shared, low-generation-probability nucleotide sequences were removed to address suspected cross-contamination and a sequencing artifact. In a later analysis, a clonal expansion index was calculated for each public chain from normalized within-repertoire ranks of inferred template counts. In a later analysis, generation probabilities were computed with a VDJ recombination model fitted to out-of-frame rearrangements, and the resulting probabilities were checked against IGoR. A later analysis scored TCR-TCR, TCR-HLA and TCR-CMV co-occurrence with hypergeometric tests, applying a repertoire-size bias correction to TCR pairs. A later analysis estimated false discovery rates by permuting HLA or CMV assignments 20 times. In a later analysis, co-occurring TCRs were grouped using DBSCAN, and TCRdist sequence similarity was added for clustering within HLA-allele-positive subsets. Repertoires with fewer than 30,000 or more than 120,000 public chains, plus five repertoires with anomalous nucleotide sharing, were excluded from co-occurrence clustering. The immuneACCESS repertoire file appears here via TCRdb, limited to in-frame rearrangements. These files lack a portion of the clones; in checked studies, under half of the deficit traces to unresolved V genes, and the cause of the others is not known. The V and J calls and clone size come from that table; D and trimming were worked out from the DNA. This sample has roughly 170,000 clones in its table, and around 77% of those were observed once. The top ten clones comprise about 1.5% of the sample.

The CDR3, from cysteine to phenylalanine, totals 13 residues. This entry keeps only the CDR3 DNA: 39 bases, framed from base 1. CDR1 SGDLS and CDR2 YYNGEE are derived from the germline V gene. The V end gives up 8 bases and the J end 2 bases, leaving 5 bases in the junction not matched to a gene. This clone has just a few counts. Its antigen has not been determined. No base-level quality is on record; no much larger clone is a single base apart. In total, 666 healthy bone marrow donors made up the cohort. At the time of sampling, all cohort members were nominally healthy, though unrecorded immune exposures were likely present. The donor tested CMV seronegative, placing the donor among the 300 to 450 seronegative members of the cohort. A peripheral blood sample was provided by each donor, and peripheral blood mononuclear cells were used for TCR beta sequencing. Genomic DNA was extracted from the blood cell samples with the Qiagen DNeasy Blood Extraction Kit.

The rearranged segments are TRBV9 and TRBJ1-1, with 8 central nucleotides matching TRBD1. The receptor was derived from a woman in her thirties in good health and CMV-seronegative. The sample was PBMCs. At the DNA level, the sequence is TGTGCCAGTTCGACAGGGGCCAACACTGAAGCTTTCTTT. It is translated as CASSTGANTEAFF.